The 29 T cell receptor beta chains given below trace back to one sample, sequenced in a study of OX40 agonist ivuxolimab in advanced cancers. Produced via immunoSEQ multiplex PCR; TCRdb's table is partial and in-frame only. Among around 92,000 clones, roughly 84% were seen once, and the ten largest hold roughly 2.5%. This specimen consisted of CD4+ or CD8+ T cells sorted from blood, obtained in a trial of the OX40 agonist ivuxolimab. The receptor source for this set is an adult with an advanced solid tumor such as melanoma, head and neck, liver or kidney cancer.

The CDR3 here is CASRGVEFFYGYTF. DNA for the CDR3: TGTGCCAGCAGGGGGGTTGAGTTCTTCTATGGCTACACCTTC. This sequence joins TRBV6-5 and TRBJ1-2; TRBD1 is a possible D gene (5 bases). The germline gives CDR1 MNHEY, CDR2 SVGAGI. The V and J ends lost 6 bases and 4 bases respectively, with 15 bases between them. This CDR3 comprises 14 residues.

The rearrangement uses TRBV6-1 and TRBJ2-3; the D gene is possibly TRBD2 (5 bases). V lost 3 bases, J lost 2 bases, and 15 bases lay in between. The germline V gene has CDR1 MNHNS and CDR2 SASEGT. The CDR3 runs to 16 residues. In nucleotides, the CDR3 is TGTGCCAGCAGTGATGGACTGAAAGCGATCACAGATACGCAGTATTTT. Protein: CASSDGLKAITDTQYF.

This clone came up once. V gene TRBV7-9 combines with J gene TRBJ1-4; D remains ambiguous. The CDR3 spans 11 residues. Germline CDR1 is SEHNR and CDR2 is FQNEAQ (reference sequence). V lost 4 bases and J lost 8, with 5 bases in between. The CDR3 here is CASSSGEKLFF. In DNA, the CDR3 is TGTGCCAGCAGCTCTGGAGAAAAACTGTTTTTT.

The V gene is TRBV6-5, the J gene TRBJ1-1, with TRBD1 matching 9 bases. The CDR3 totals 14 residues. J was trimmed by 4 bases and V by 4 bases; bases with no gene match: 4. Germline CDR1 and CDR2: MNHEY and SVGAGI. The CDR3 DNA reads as TGTGCCAGCAGTTTACAGGGGGCTGTCACTGAAGCTTTCTTT. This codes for CASSLQGAVTEAFF.

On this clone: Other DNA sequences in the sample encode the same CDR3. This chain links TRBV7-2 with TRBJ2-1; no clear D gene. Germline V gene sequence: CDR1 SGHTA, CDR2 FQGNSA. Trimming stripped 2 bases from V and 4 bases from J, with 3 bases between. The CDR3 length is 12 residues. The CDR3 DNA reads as TGTGCCAGCAGCTTAAGATACAATGAGCAGTTCTTC. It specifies CASSLRYNEQFF.

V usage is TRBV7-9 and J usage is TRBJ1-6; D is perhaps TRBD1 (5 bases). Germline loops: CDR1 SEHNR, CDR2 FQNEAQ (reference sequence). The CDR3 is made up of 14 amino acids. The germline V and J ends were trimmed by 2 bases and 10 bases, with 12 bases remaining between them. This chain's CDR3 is CASSLKGSGSPLHF. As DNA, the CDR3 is TGTGCCAGCAGCTTAAAGGGGTCAGGATCACCCCTCCACTTT.

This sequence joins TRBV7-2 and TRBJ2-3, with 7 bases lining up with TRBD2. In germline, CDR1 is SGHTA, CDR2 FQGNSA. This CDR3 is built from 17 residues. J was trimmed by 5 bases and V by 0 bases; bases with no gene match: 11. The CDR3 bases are TGTGCCAGCAGCTTAGCCCAGAAGCGGGGTGGGGGAGATACGCAGTATTTT. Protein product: CASSLAQKRGGGDTQYF.

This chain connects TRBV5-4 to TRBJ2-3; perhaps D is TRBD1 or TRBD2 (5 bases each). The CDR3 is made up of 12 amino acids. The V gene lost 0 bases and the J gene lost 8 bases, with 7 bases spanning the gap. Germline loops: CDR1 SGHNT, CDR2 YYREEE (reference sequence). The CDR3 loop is CASSLVGGTQYF. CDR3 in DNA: TGTGCCAGCAGCTTGGTTGGGGGTACGCAGTATTTT.

The CDR3 DNA sequence: TGTGCCAGTAGTATAGACGCGACCTTCCAGGGAATTCCTCGCGAGCAGTACTTC. Translation: CASSIDATFQGIPREQYF. The chain carries TRBV19 and TRBJ2-7, with D tentatively TRBD1 (5 bases). Trimming took off 0 bases at V and 6 bases at J, with 24 bases between the two ends. The CDR3 runs to 18 residues. Germline V gene lookup returns CDR1 LNHDA and CDR2 SQIVND (reference sequence). The full variable domain, completed using reference TRBV19 and TRBJ2-7, is DGGITQSPKYLFRKEGQNVTLSCEQNLNHDAMYWYRQDPGQGLRLIYYSQIVNDFQKGDIAEGYSVSREKKESFPLTVTSAQKNPTAFYLCASSIDATFQGIPREQYFGPGTRLTVT.

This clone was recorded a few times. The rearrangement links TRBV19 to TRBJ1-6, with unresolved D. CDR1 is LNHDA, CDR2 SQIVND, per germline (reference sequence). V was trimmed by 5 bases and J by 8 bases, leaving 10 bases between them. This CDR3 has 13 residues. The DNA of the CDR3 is TGTGCCAGTAGTGTGGAAATATATTCACCCCTCCACTTT. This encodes CASSVEIYSPLHF. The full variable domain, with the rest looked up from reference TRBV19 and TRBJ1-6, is DGGITQSPKYLFRKEGQNVTLSCEQNLNHDAMYWYRQDPGQGLRLIYYSQIVNDFQKGDIAEGYSVSREKKESFPLTVTSAQKNPTAFYLCASSVEIYSPLHFGNGTRLTVT.

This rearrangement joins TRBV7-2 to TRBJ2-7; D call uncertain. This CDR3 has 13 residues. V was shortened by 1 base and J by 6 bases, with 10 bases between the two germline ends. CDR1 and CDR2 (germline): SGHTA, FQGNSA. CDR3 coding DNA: TGTGCCAGCAGCTTAGAGGGCCAGCGCGAGCAGTACTTC. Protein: CASSLEGQREQYF. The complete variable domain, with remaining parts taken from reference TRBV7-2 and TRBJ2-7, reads GAGVSQSPSNKVTEKGKDVELRCDPISGHTALYWYRQSLGQGLEFLIYFQGNSAPDKSGLPSDRFSAERTGGSVSTLTIQRTQQEDSAVYLCASSLEGQREQYFGPGTRLTVT.

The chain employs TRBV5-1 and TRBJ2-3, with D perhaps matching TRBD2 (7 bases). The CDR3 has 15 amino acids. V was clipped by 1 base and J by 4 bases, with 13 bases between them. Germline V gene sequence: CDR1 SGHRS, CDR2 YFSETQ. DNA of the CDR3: TGCGCCAGCAGCTTGACGGGGGGCCGCTCAGATACGCAGTATTTT. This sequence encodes CASSLTGGRSDTQYF.

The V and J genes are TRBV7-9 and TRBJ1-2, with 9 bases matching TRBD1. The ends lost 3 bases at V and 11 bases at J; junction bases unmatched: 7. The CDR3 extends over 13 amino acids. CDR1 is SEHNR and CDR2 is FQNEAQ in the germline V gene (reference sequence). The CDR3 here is CASSFGTGPFYTF. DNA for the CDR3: TGTGCCAGCAGCTTCGGGACAGGGCCCTTTTACACCTTC.

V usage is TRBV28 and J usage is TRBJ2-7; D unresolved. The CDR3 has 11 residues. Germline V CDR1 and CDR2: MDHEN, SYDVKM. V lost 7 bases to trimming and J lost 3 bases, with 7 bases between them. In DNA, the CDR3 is TGTGCCAGCACCCTGAACTACGAGCAGTACGTC. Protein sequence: CASTLNYEQYV.

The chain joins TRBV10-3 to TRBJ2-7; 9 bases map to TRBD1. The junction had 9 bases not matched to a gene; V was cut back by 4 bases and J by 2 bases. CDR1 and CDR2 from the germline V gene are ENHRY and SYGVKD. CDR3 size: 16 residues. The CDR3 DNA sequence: TGTGCCATCAGTGCCGAGGGGACAGGGAAAGCCTACGAGCAGTACTTC. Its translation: CAISAEGTGKAYEQYF.

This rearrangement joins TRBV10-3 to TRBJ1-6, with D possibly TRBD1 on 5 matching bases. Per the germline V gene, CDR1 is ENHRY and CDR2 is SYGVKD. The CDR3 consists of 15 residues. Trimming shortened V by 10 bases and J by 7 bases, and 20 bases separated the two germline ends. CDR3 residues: CATGAGVGDNSPLHF. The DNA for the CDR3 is TGTGCCACAGGCGCCGGAGTAGGGGACAATTCACCCCTCCACTTT.

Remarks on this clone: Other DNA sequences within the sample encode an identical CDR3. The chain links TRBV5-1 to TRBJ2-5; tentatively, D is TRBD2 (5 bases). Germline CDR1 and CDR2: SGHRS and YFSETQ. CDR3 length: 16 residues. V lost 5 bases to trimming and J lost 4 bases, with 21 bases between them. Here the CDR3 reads CASSSTPGGGAETQYF. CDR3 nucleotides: TGCGCCAGCAGTTCCACGCCAGGTGGAGGAGCAGAGACCCAGTACTTC.

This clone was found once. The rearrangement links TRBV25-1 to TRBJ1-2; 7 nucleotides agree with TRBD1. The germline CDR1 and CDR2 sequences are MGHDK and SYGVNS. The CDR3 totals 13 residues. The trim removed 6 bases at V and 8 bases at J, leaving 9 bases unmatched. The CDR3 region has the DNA TGTGCCAGCAGACCCCAGGGGGATGGAGGCTACACCTTC. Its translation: CASRPQGDGGYTF.

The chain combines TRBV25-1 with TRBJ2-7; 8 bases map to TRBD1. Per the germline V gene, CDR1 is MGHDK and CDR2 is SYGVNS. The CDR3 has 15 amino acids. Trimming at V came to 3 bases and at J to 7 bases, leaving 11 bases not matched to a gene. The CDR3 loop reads CASSDPGQVPQEQYF. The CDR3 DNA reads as TGTGCCAGCAGTGATCCGGGACAGGTCCCCCAGGAGCAGTACTTC.

CDR3 in DNA: TGTGCCAGCAGTTCAGCGGGGCAGGGGCTTGGGTCACCCCTCCACTTT. Translation gives CASSSAGQGLGSPLHF. V and J are TRBV11-2 and TRBJ1-6, with a tentative D call TRBD1 (6 bases). CDR3 length: 16 amino acids. Germline V gene lookup returns CDR1 SGHAT and CDR2 FQNNGV. V lost 6 bases and J lost 10, with 22 bases in between.

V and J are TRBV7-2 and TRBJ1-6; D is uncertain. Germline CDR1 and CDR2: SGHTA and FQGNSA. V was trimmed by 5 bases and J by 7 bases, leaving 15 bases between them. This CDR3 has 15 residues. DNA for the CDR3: TGTGCCAGCAGCCAAGCCGAGGGAGGCAATTCACCCCTCCACTTT. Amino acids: CASSQAEGGNSPLHF.

The chain's CDR3 is CASSPRDFLVFQRMFF. The CDR3 nucleotides read TGTGCCAGCTCACCACGAGATTTCCTAGTTTTCCAGCGTATGTTCTTC. The gene calls are TRBV18 and TRBJ2-1; D unclear. Germline assignment: CDR1 KGHSH and CDR2 LQKENI. There are 16 residues in the CDR3. Trimming removed 1 base at V and 15 bases at J, with 25 bases between.

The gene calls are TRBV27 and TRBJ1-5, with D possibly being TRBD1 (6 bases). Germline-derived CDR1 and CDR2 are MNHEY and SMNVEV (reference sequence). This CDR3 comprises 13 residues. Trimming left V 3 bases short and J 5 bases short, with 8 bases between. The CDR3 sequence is CASSLGGYQPQHF. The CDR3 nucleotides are TGTGCCAGCAGTTTGGGGGGCTATCAGCCCCAGCATTTT.

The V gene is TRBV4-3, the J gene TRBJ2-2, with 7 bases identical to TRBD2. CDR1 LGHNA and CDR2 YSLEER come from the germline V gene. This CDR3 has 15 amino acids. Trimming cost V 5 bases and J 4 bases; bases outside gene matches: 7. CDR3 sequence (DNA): TGCGCCAGCAGCACTGGGGGAGGGATCACCGGGGAGCTGTTTTTT. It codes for CASSTGGGITGELFF.

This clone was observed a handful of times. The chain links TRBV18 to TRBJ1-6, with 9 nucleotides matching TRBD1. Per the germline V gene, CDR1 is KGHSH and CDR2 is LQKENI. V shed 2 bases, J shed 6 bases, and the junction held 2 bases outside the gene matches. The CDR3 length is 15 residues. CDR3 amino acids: CASSPGTGSNSPLHF. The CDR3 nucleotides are TGTGCCAGCTCACCAGGGACAGGGTCTAATTCACCCCTCCACTTT.

CDR3 sequence (DNA): TGTGCCAGCAGTGGGGACACCACCTACGAGCAGTACTTC. Translated, it gives CASSGDTTYEQYF. The chain has TRBV6-1 and TRBJ2-7; the D gene is possibly TRBD1 (6 bases). The CDR3 loop spans 13 amino acids. Per germline, CDR1 MNHNS and CDR2 SASEGT. V shed 4 bases and J shed 2 bases, with 9 bases lying between them.

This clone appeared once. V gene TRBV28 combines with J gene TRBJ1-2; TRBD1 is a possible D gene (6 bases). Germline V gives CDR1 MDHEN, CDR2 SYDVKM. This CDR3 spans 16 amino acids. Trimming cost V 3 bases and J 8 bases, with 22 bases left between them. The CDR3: CASSFSGGAGAPGYTF. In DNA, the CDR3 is TGTGCCAGCAGTTTTTCGGGAGGGGCAGGGGCCCCGGGCTACACCTTC.

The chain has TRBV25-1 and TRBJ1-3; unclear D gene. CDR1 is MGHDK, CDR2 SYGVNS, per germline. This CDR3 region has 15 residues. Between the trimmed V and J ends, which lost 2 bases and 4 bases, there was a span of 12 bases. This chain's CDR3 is CASSEGVAAGNTIYF. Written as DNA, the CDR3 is TGTGCCAGCAGTGAAGGGGTCGCTGCGGGAAACACCATATATTTT.

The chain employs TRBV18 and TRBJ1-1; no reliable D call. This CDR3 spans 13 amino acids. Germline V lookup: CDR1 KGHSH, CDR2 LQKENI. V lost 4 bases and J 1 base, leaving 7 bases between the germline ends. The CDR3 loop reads CASSLAGNTEAFF. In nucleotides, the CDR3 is TGTGCCAGCTCACTGGCAGGGAACACTGAAGCTTTCTTT.